One T cell receptor (beta chain) is described in this entry. What this receptor recognizes is not known. Per-base quality was not reported, and no clone a single base away is much larger than it. The time point label here, explained by the study, means: about 28 days (+/-7) after the second vaccine dose. Interpreted using the paper, the treatment or condition label stands for: meningococcal conjugate vaccine given as trial control. Vaccinee samples came from UK trials COV001 and COV002, including a single-blind randomized controlled phase 2/3 trial of AZD1222 (ChAdOx1 nCoV-19) in healthy adults. For TCRbeta chain sequencing, PBMC samples were collected from trial participants at day 0 and at day 28 after the second dose. These data are taken from a study of T cell responses to AZD1222 COVID-19 vaccine (dated by TCRdb to the early 2020s). General notes on the study: TCR sequencing was performed for roughly 250 trial participants, of whom around 200 were given two doses of AZD1222 and some 26 were given two doses of MenACWY control vaccine. Enrollment into the trials was organized by age into subgroups of 18-55, 56-69 and 70-plus years, and those subgroups contained roughly 150, 30 and 60 TCR-sequenced participants, respectively.

The paper as a whole reports these results and caveats: Conclusions about previously exposed vaccinees are limited because only five to seven AZD1222 recipients were SARS-CoV-2 seropositive at baseline. Participants were mostly white British, with more females than males. The authors suggested clonal diversity may have been underestimated. The 56-69-year group was small, and its depth increase did not reach significance, likely because of low power. The vaccine-associated CD4 TCRs covered the entire spike protein, and the dominant responses fell in regions 160-218 and 743-854. A significant rise in spike-specific TCR breadth and depth was observed after two AZD1222 doses relative to day 0 and relative to MenACWY recipients. Reportedly, close to half of the unique spike-specific TCRs recognized epitopes lying outside the regions that are mutated in the B.1.351 and B.1.1.7 variants. Because no day 14 peak-response samples were available, repertoires were characterized only after the peak T cell response.

The germline V gene yields KGHSH for CDR1 and LQKENI for CDR2. There are 16 amino acids in the CDR3, from cysteine to phenylalanine inclusive. Only the CDR3 DNA is retained, 48 bases long and in frame from the first base. From V the trimming removes 3 bases and from J it removes 7 bases, while the gene matches leave 8 bases of the junction unaccounted for. The CDR3 regions of human TCRbeta chains were subjected to immunosequencing. The authors' analysis ran thus. TCRs in the repertoires were compared against a reference library of SARS-CoV-2-specific TCRs that had been generated with the MIRA antigen-specificity platform. Breadth meant the fraction of unique TCRs that were SARS-CoV-2-associated, whereas depth meant the fraction of total T cells that were SARS-CoV-2-associated. Using the MIRA data, each spike-specific TCR was assigned both to the spike region to which the TCR was reactive and to a CD4 or CD8 class. Log10-transformed breadth and depth values were compared by one-way ANOVA with Sidak's multiple comparisons tests. The clones in this table, taken by TCRdb from immuneACCESS, are in-frame only. Not every clone is retained; where verified, under half of the shortfall comes from an unresolved V gene, and the cause of the rest is unknown. From that table come the V and J calls and clone size; the DNA was used to work out D and trimming. The sample table contains approximately 190,000 clones; only one count was recorded for around 90% of them. Jointly, the top ten make up approximately 4% of the sample.

This chain joins TRBV18 to TRBJ1-6, and TRBD1 matches 8 of the central bases. The specimen was peripheral blood, collected 28 days after the second dose of the MenACWY control vaccine. The clonotype comes from an adult who received the MenACWY meningococcal vaccine as a control. The CDR3 sequence is CASSPSDRGGNSPLHF. The DNA sequence is TGTGCCAGCTCACCTTCCGACAGGGGCGGGAATTCACCCCTCCACTTT.